This entry is about one TCR beta chain. Its antigen is unknown. These data are taken from a study of shared clonotypes between healthy human individuals. Study observations and caveats: Depth was large, yet rarefaction showed that sorted-subset sequencing was incomplete.

Sequencing was performed with immunoSEQ multiplex PCR; in TCRdb, only in-frame clones are kept and a portion is missing. The table lists around 700,000 clones, approximately 79% of them singletons. CDR3 length: 14 residues. V lost 2 bases and J 8 bases, leaving 15 bases between the germline ends. The germline V gene has CDR1 MDHEN and CDR2 SYDVKM. V is TRBV28 and J is TRBJ1-2, with D perhaps TRBD1 (6 bases). This clonotype was obtained from a woman in her 30s in good health. The specimen sequenced was memory CD4+ T cells sorted from blood. Subset: CD45RA-negative fraction. The CDR3 protein is CASSLIGGLWGYTF. DNA of the CDR3: TGTGCCAGCAGTTTAATCGGGGGGCTCTGGGGCTACACCTTC.